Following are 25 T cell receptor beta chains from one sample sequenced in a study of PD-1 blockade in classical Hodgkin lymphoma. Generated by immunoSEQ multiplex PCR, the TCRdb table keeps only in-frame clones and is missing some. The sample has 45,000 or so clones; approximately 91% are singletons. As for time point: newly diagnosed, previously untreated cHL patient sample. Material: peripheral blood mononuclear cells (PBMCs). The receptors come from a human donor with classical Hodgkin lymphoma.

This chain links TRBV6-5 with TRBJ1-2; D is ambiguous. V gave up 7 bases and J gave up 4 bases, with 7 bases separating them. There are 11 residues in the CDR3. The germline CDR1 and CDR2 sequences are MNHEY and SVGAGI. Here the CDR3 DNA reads TGTGCCAGCACCCTGGGCTATGGCTACACCTTC. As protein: CASTLGYGYTF.

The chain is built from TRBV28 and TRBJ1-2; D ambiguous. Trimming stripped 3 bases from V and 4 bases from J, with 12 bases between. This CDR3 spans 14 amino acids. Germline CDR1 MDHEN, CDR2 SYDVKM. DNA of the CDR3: TGTGCCAGCAGTTTGGGCCTATTATCCTATGGCTACACCTTC. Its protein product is CASSLGLLSYGYTF.

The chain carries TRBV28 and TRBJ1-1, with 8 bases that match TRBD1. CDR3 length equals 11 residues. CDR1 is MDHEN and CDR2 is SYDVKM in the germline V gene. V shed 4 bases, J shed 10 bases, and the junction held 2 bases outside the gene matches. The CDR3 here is CASSSDRGAFF. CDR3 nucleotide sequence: TGTGCCAGCAGTTCCGACAGGGGAGCTTTCTTT.

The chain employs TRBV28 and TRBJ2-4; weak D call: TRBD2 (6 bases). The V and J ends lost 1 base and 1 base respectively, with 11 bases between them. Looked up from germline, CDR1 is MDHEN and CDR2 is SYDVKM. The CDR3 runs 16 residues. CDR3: CASSLSASVAKNIQYF. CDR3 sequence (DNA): TGTGCCAGCAGTTTATCGGCTAGCGTGGCCAAAAACATTCAGTACTTC.

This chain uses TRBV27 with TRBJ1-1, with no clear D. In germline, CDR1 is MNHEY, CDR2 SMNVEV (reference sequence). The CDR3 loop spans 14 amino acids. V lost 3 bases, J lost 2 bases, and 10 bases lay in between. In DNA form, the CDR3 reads TGTGCCAGCAGTTTTGCGGGAGGAAACACTGAAGCTTTCTTT. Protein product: CASSFAGGNTEAFF.

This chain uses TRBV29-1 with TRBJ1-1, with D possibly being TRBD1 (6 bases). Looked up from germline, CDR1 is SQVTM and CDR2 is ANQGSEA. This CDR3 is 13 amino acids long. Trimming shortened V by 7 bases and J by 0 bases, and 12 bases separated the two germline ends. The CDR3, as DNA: TGCAGCGCCGTACAGGGAATGAACACTGAAGCTTTCTTT. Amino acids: CSAVQGMNTEAFF.

The CDR3 is CASSQDRLAGVKNEQFF. CDR3 in DNA: TGCGCCAGCAGCCAAGATCGCCTAGCGGGAGTAAAGAATGAGCAGTTCTTC. The V call is TRBV4-1, the J call TRBJ2-1; TRBD2 matches 10 bases. The CDR3 consists of 17 residues. Germline CDR1 and CDR2: MGHRA and YSYEKL. J was trimmed by 7 bases and V by 0 bases; bases with no gene match: 9.

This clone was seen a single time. CDR3 in DNA: TGTGCCAGCAGTTTGAACGGGAGGGATACGCAGTATTTT. As protein: CASSLNGRDTQYF. The chain recombines TRBV27 with TRBJ2-3; 7 bases line up with TRBD2. The V and J ends lost 3 bases and 6 bases, in that order; junction bases with no gene match: 3. In germline, CDR1 is MNHEY, CDR2 SMNVEV (reference sequence). There are 13 residues in the CDR3.

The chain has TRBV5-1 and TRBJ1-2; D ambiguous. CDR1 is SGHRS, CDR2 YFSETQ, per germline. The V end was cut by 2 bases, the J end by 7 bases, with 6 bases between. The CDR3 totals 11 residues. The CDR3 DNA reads TGCGCCAGCAGCTTTGAGAGTGGCTACACCTTC. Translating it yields CASSFESGYTF.

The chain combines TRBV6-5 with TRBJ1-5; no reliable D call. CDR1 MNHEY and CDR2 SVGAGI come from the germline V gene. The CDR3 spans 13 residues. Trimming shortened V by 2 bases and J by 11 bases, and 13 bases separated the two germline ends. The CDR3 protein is CASSYVSGTAQHF. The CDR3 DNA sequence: TGTGCCAGCAGTTACGTTTCAGGAACGGCCCAGCATTTT.

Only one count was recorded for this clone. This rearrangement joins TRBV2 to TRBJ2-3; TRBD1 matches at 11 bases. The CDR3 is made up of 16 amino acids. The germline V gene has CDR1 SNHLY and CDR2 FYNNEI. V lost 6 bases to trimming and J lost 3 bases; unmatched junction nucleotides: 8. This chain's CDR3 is CASSVYGTGGTDTQYF. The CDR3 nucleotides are TGTGCCAGCAGCGTCTACGGGACAGGGGGAACAGATACGCAGTATTTT.

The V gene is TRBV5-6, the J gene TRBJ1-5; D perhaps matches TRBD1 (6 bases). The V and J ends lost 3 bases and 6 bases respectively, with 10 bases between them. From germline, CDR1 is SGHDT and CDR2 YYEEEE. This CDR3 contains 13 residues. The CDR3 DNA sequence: TGTGCCAGCAGCTGGGGGGGGCGTCAGCCCCAGCATTTT. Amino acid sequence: CASSWGGRQPQHF.

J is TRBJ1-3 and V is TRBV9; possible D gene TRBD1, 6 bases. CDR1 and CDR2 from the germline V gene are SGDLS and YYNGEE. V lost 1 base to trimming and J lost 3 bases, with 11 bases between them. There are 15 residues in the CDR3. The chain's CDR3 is CASSVSGTFGNTIYF. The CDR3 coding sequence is TGTGCCAGCAGCGTATCGGGGACATTTGGAAACACCATATATTTT. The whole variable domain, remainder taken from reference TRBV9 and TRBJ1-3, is DSGVTQTPKHLITATGQRVTLRCSPRSGDLSVYWYQQSLDQGLQFLIQYYNGEERAKGNILERFSAQQFPDLHSELNLSSLELGDSALYFCASSVSGTFGNTIYFGEGSWLTVV.

CDR3 sequence: CASSLGDRSNQPQHF. In nucleotides, the CDR3 is TGCGCCAGCAGCTTGGGGGATAGGAGCAATCAGCCCCAGCATTTT. The chain is built from TRBV5-1 and TRBJ1-5, with D uncertain. Between the trimmed V and J ends, which lost 0 bases and 1 base, there was a span of 8 bases. Germline values: CDR1 SGHRS, CDR2 YFSETQ. The CDR3 totals 15 residues.

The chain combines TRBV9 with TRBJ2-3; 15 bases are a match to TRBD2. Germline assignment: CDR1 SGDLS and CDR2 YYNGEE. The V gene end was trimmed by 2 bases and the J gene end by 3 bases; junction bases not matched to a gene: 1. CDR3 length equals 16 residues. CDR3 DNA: TGTGCCAGCAGCGTGGGACTAGCGGGAGGTACAGATACGCAGTATTTT. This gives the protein CASSVGLAGGTDTQYF.

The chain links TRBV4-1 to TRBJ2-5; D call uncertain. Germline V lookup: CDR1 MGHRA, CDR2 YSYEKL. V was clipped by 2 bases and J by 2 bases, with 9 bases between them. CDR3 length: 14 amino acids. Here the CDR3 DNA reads TGCGCCAGCAGCCAATTCGACTTACAAGAGACCCAGTACTTC. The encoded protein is CASSQFDLQETQYF.

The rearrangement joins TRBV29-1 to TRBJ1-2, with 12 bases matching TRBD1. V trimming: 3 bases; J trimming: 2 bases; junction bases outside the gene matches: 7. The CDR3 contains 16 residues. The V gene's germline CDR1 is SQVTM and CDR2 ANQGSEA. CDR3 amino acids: CSVEKGQGAKNYGYTF. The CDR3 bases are TGCAGCGTTGAGAAGGGACAGGGGGCTAAAAACTATGGCTACACCTTC.

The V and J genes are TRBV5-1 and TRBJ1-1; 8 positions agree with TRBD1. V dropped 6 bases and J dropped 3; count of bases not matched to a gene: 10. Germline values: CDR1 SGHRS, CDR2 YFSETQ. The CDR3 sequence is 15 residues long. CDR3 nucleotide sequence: TGCGCCAGCACCTATCAGGGGGCGGGTTACACTGAAGCTTTCTTT. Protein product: CASTYQGAGYTEAFF.

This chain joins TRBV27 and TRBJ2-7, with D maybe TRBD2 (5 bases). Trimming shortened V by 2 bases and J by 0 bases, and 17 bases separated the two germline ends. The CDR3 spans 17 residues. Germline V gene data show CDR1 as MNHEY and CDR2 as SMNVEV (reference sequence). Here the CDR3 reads CASSLGAGSRFSYEQYF. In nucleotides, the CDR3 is TGTGCCAGCAGTTTAGGAGCTGGGAGTAGGTTCTCCTACGAGCAGTACTTC.

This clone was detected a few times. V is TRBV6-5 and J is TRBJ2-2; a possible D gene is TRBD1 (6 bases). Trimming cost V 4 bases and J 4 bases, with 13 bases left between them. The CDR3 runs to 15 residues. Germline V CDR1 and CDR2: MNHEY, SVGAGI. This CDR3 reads CASSLQGRATGELFF. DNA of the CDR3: TGTGCCAGCAGTTTACAGGGTAGGGCCACCGGGGAGCTGTTTTTT.

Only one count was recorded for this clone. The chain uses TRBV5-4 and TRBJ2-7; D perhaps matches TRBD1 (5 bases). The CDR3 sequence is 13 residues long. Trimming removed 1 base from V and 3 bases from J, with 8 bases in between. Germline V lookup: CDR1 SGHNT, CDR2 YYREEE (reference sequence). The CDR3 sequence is CASSLQGGYEQYF. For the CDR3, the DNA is TGTGCCAGCAGCTTGCAGGGTGGCTACGAGCAGTACTTC.

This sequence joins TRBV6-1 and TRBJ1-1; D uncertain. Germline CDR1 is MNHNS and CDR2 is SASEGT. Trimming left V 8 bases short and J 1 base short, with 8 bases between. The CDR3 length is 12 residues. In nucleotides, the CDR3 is TGTGCCAGCCCCCACCCGAACACTGAAGCTTTCTTT. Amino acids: CASPHPNTEAFF.

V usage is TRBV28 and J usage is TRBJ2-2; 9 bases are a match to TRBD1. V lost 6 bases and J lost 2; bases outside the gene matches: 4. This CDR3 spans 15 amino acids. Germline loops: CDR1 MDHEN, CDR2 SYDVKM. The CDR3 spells CASSQDRGNTGELFF. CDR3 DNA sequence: TGTGCCAGCAGCCAGGACAGGGGAAACACCGGGGAGCTGTTTTTT.

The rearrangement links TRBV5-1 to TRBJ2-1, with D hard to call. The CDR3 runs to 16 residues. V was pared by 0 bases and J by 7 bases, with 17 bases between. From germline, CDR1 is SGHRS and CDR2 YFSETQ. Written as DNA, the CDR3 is TGCGCCAGCAGCTTGGCCAAGGCTACCAGGATGAATGAGCAGTTCTTC. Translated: CASSLAKATRMNEQFF.

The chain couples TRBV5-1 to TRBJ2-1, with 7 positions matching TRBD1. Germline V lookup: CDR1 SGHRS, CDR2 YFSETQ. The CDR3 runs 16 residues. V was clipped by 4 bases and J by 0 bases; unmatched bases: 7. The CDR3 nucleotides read TGCGCCAGCAGCGCCTCAGGGGGAGACTCCTACAATGAGCAGTTCTTC. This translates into CASSASGGDSYNEQFF.